One and the same sample provided the 32 T cell receptor beta chains below, sequenced in a study of identical twins. TCRdb independently ran MiXCR on the 5' RACE reads; one entry per CDR3 protein. The table includes 1.5 million to 2 million distinct CDR3 sequences, about 31% detected once. Sample: cord blood. These receptor sequences come from a newborn girl in good health.

This clonotype showed up many times. The CDR3 DNA reads as TGTGCCAGCTCACTACTTGGGGCGGCAGATACGCAGTATTTT. Translating it yields CASSLLGAADTQYF. The chain couples TRBV27 to TRBJ2-3, with a tentative D call TRBD1 (5 bases). The V end was cut by 8 bases, the J end by 4 bases, with 16 bases between. CDR1 is MNHEY and CDR2 is SMNVEV in the germline V gene (reference sequence). The CDR3 covers 14 residues.

The rearrangement uses TRBV28 and TRBJ2-1; 14 nucleotides align to TRBD2. This CDR3 is 13 amino acids long. The trim removed 8 bases at V and 10 bases at J, leaving 4 bases unmatched. The germline V gene encodes CDR1 MDHEN and CDR2 SYDVKM. The DNA of the CDR3 is TGTGCCAGCGGGACTAGCGGGAGCTTCGAGCAGTTCTTC. It encodes CASGTSGSFEQFF.

In nucleotides, the CDR3 is TGTGCCAGCAGTTTGTGGGGGGACGGGGAGCTGTTTTTT. This sequence encodes CASSLWGDGELFF. The V call is TRBV12-3 or TRBV12-4, the J call TRBJ2-2, with D perhaps TRBD2 (6 bases). The CDR3 consists of 13 residues. Trimming took off 3 bases at V and 7 bases at J, with 9 bases between the two ends.

This chain connects TRBV20-1 to TRBJ2-1, with TRBD2 matching 7 bases. CDR3 size: 13 residues. Germline trimming cut 5 bases from V and 2 bases from J; bases unmatched to any gene: 3. CDR1 and CDR2 from the germline V gene are DFQATT and SNEGSKA (reference sequence). The CDR3 nucleotides read TGCAGTGCTGGAGCGGGGCCCTACAATGAGCAGTTCTTC. Its protein is CSAGAGPYNEQFF.

V is TRBV20-1 and J is TRBJ2-5; D is perhaps TRBD1 (5 bases). V was clipped by 2 bases and J by 5 bases, with 15 bases between them. Germline V gives CDR1 DFQATT, CDR2 SNEGSKA (reference sequence). This CDR3 region has 14 residues. CDR3 residues: CSARIVTAGETQYF. The CDR3 DNA is TGCAGTGCTAGAATCGTGACAGCCGGCGAGACCCAGTACTTC.

This clonotype occurred a few times. The V gene is TRBV25-1, the J gene TRBJ1-2; 10 nucleotides align to TRBD1. CDR3 length: 13 residues. Germline CDR1 is MGHDK and CDR2 is SYGVNS. V shed 4 bases, J shed 8 bases, and the junction held 4 bases outside the gene matches. The CDR3: CASSGTGGQGYTF. CDR3 in DNA: TGTGCCAGCAGTGGGACAGGGGGTCAGGGCTACACCTTC.

The V and J genes are TRBV4-2 and TRBJ2-5, with a possible D match to TRBD1 (5 bases). The assigned J gene may be wrong: the sequence end matches TRBJ2-1 better. This CDR3 is built from 15 residues. The V gene's germline CDR1 is LGHNA and CDR2 YNFKEQ. The CDR3 region is CASSQGPRVQETQFF. The CDR3 DNA reads TGTGCCAGCAGCCAAGGACCCAGGGTCCAAGAGACCCAGTTCTTC.

This rearrangement joins TRBV20-1 to TRBJ2-5, with D unresolved. Germline CDR1 is DFQATT and CDR2 is SNEGSKA (reference sequence). V lost 5 bases and J 5 bases, leaving 15 bases between the germline ends. This CDR3 spans 13 amino acids. The CDR3: CSASDPLGETQYF. The CDR3 region has the DNA TGCAGTGCTTCGGACCCCCTAGGCGAGACCCAGTACTTC.

This chain joins TRBV2 and TRBJ2-4; possibly TRBD1 for D (6 bases). With 3 bases removed from V and 12 bases from J, the gap between germline ends came to 9 bases. Germline CDR1 reads SNHLY; CDR2 reads FYNNEI. The CDR3 runs 11 residues. The CDR3 region is CASSETQGQYF. DNA of the CDR3: TGTGCCAGCAGTGAGACACAGGGTCAGTACTTC.

This chain joins TRBV7-6 and TRBJ1-2; D ambiguous. Trimming stripped 1 base from V and 0 bases from J, with 9 bases between. CDR1 SGHVS and CDR2 FNYEAQ come from the germline V gene. The length of the CDR3 is 15 residues. The CDR3 DNA follows: TGTGCCAGCAGCTTAGGACATACTCCTAACTATGGCTACACCTTC. Amino acid sequence: CASSLGHTPNYGYTF.

In its sample, this clonotype was seen a few times. The V call is TRBV29-1, the J call TRBJ1-4; D might be TRBD1 (5 bases). This CDR3 has 12 amino acids. Per germline, CDR1 SQVTM and CDR2 ANQGSEA. Trimming pared 4 bases from V and 8 bases from J, leaving 11 bases between. Written as DNA, the CDR3 is TGCAGCGTTGTCGGGGGGAGGGAAAAACTGTTTTTT. It encodes CSVVGGREKLFF. Filled out from reference TRBV29-1 and TRBJ1-4, the complete variable domain reads SAVISQKPSRDICQRGTSLTIQCQVDSQVTMMFWYRQQPGQSLTLIATANQGSEATYESGFVIDKFPISRPNLTFSTLTVSNMSPEDSSIYLCSVVGGREKLFFGSGTQLSVL.

The gene calls are TRBV5-1 and TRBJ2-2; TRBD1 matches at 8 bases. J was trimmed by 6 bases and V by 2 bases; bases with no gene match: 15. CDR3 length: 18 amino acids. The germline CDR1 and CDR2 sequences are SGHRS and YFSETQ. CDR3 sequence reads: CASSLCPKDRVMSGELFF. The CDR3 DNA sequence: TGCGCCAGCAGCTTATGCCCGAAGGACAGGGTGATGTCCGGGGAGCTGTTTTTT. Full variable domain (missing parts from reference TRBV5-1 and TRBJ2-2): KAGVTQTPRYLIKTRGQQVTLSCSPISGHRSVSWYQQTPGQGLQFLFEYFSETQRNKGNFPGRFSGRQFSNSRSEMNVSTLELGDSALYLCASSLCPKDRVMSGELFFGEGSRLTVL.

This clonotype was observed a handful of times. The chain combines TRBV20-1 with TRBJ2-4; 7 bases map to TRBD1. The last part of the DNA fits TRBJ2-5 better; the J call may be wrong. Germline values: CDR1 DFQATT, CDR2 SNEGSKA (reference sequence). This CDR3 has 13 amino acids. This CDR3 reads CSARTGLQETQYF. The CDR3 DNA reads as TGCAGTGCTAGGACAGGGCTCCAAGAGACCCAGTACTTC.

The gene calls are TRBV20-1 and TRBJ2-1; D not certain. Per germline, CDR1 DFQATT and CDR2 SNEGSKA (reference sequence). The CDR3 extends over 14 amino acids. Trimming stripped 5 bases from V and 5 bases from J, with 16 bases between. Here the CDR3 DNA reads TGCAGTGCTGCTACGACCTTAGCCGACAATGAGCAGTTCTTC. It translates to CSAATTLADNEQFF.

The chain joins TRBV5-1 to TRBJ2-7, with 7 bases that match TRBD2. The junction had 6 bases not matched to a gene; V was cut back by 3 bases and J by 3 bases. The CDR3 sequence is 14 residues long. CDR1 and CDR2 (germline): SGHRS, YFSETQ. DNA for the CDR3: TGCGCCAGCAGCTCCGGACTAGACGGCTACGAGCAGTACTTC. It specifies CASSSGLDGYEQYF. The full variable domain, in which reference TRBV5-1 and TRBJ2-7 provide the parts outside the CDR3, is KAGVTQTPRYLIKTRGQQVTLSCSPISGHRSVSWYQQTPGQGLQFLFEYFSETQRNKGNFPGRFSGRQFSNSRSEMNVSTLELGDSALYLCASSSGLDGYEQYFGPGTRLTVT.

The rearrangement joins TRBV20-1 to TRBJ1-5; weak D call: TRBD1 (6 bases). The CDR3 contains 13 residues. V dropped 3 bases and J dropped 3 bases, with 9 bases sitting between them. Germline CDR1 DFQATT, CDR2 SNEGSKA (reference sequence). For the CDR3, the DNA is TGCAGTGCTAGCGGACAGCTCAATCAGCCCCAGCATTTT. It is translated as CSASGQLNQPQHF.

The chain combines TRBV20-1 with TRBJ1-2; the D is unclear. The V gene lost 0 bases and the J gene lost 0 bases, with 11 bases spanning the gap. Germline V gene data show CDR1 as DFQATT and CDR2 as SNEGSKA (reference sequence). CDR3 length equals 15 residues. CDR3 nucleotides: TGCAGTGCTAGAGAGGCAAGGCCACCTAACTATGGCTACACCTTC. Protein: CSAREARPPNYGYTF.

The table lists this clonotype with a few counts. The chain employs TRBV6-1 and TRBJ1-5, with a possible D match to TRBD1 (5 bases). Germline assignment: CDR1 MNHNS and CDR2 SASEGT. V shed 3 bases and J shed 4 bases, with 13 bases lying between them. The CDR3 is 15 amino acids. The CDR3 loop is CASSDAASGNQPQHF. CDR3 bases: TGTGCCAGCAGTGACGCGGCCTCAGGGAATCAGCCCCAGCATTTT.

This clonotype came up many times. The chain carries TRBV19 and TRBJ1-1; D may be TRBD1 (6 bases). Trimming pared 9 bases from V and 1 base from J, leaving 12 bases between. Germline-derived CDR1 and CDR2 are LNHDA and SQIVND (reference sequence). The CDR3 consists of 13 residues. The CDR3 spells CASSATGNTEAFF. In DNA form, the CDR3 reads TGTGCCAGCAGCGCGACAGGGAACACTGAAGCTTTCTTT.

This clonotype was detected a few times. The rearrangement links TRBV20-1 to TRBJ2-6; the D gene is possibly TRBD2 (6 bases). V was shortened by 0 bases and J by 1 base, with 7 bases between the two germline ends. The CDR3 sequence is 15 residues long. In germline, CDR1 is DFQATT, CDR2 SNEGSKA (reference sequence). The CDR3 sequence is CSARDAGSGANVLTF. The CDR3 coding sequence is TGCAGTGCTAGAGATGCGGGATCTGGGGCCAACGTCCTGACTTTC.

This clonotype was recorded a few times. The rearrangement uses TRBV20-1 and TRBJ2-1; 11 bases fit TRBD2. Germline CDR1 is DFQATT and CDR2 is SNEGSKA (reference sequence). Unmatched junction bases numbered 7, after V lost 3 bases and J lost 3 bases. The CDR3 runs 16 residues. CDR3 residues: CSASPTSGSFYNEQFF. As DNA, the CDR3 is TGCAGTGCTAGCCCTACTAGCGGGAGCTTCTACAATGAGCAGTTCTTC.

The sample holds a few counts of this clonotype. This sequence joins TRBV7-6 and TRBJ2-6, with TRBD1 matching 10 bases. The CDR3 length is 16 residues. The germline V gene has CDR1 SGHVS and CDR2 FNYEAQ. V was clipped by 5 bases and J by 4 bases; unmatched bases: 5. Here the CDR3 DNA reads TGTGCCAGCAGCACAGGGACAGGGGCCGGGGCCAACGTCCTGACTTTC. This encodes CASSTGTGAGANVLTF.

This sequence joins TRBV10-3 and TRBJ2-3, with D possibly being TRBD2 (6 bases). V lost 3 bases and J 4 bases, leaving 14 bases between the germline ends. There are 15 residues in the CDR3. CDR1 ENHRY and CDR2 SYGVKD come from the germline V gene. The DNA of the CDR3 is TGTGCCATCAGTGAAACGACTAGTTCCCCAGATACGCAGTATTTT. It encodes CAISETTSSPDTQYF.

This clonotype was recorded a few times. The CDR3 coding sequence is TGCAGTGCTAATACCCGACTGACTAGCGGGGGCCGCTACAATGAGCAGTTCTTC. As protein: CSANTRLTSGGRYNEQFF. The chain couples TRBV20-1 to TRBJ2-1, with TRBD2 matching 12 bases. J gave up 3 bases and V 4 bases, and 13 bases lay outside the gene matches. The CDR3 runs 18 residues. The V gene's germline CDR1 is DFQATT and CDR2 SNEGSKA (reference sequence).

The chain employs TRBV20-1 and TRBJ1-1, with 7 bases lining up with TRBD1. The ends lost 0 bases at V and 0 bases at J; junction bases unmatched: 4. The CDR3 has 15 amino acids. Germline CDR1 and CDR2: DFQATT and SNEGSKA (reference sequence). CDR3 nucleotide sequence: TGCAGTGCTAGAGAGGGGACAGACATGAACACTGAAGCTTTCTTT. Protein product: CSAREGTDMNTEAFF.

The gene calls are TRBV5-1 and TRBJ1-2, with 7 bases fitting TRBD1. The V and J ends lost 4 bases and 4 bases, in that order; junction bases with no gene match: 10. Germline V gives CDR1 SGHRS, CDR2 YFSETQ. The CDR3 consists of 15 residues. The CDR3 bases are TGCGCCAGCAGCCCCTCGGGACAGCACCCCTATGGCTACACCTTC. Protein sequence: CASSPSGQHPYGYTF.

This clonotype has only a few counts. The V call is TRBV27, the J call TRBJ2-7, with D possibly matching TRBD1 (5 bases). This CDR3 has 13 residues. Germline loops: CDR1 MNHEY, CDR2 SMNVEV (reference sequence). V was shortened by 5 bases and J by 2 bases, with 10 bases between the two germline ends. CDR3 nucleotides: TGTGCCAGCAGTGGCAGGGTCCCCTACGAGCAGTACTTC. The encoded protein is CASSGRVPYEQYF.

This clonotype was observed a handful of times. This chain joins TRBV5-5 and TRBJ2-5; D not certain. V lost 0 bases and J lost 1, with 10 bases in between. CDR3 length: 15 residues. Germline-derived CDR1 and CDR2 are SGHKS and YYEKEE (reference sequence). The CDR3 region is CASSLVRAGQETQYF. CDR3 DNA sequence: TGTGCCAGCAGCTTGGTTCGGGCAGGCCAAGAGACCCAGTACTTC.

The chain couples TRBV7-2 to TRBJ1-3; 9 bases agree with TRBD1. Germline-derived CDR1 and CDR2 are SGHTA and FQGNSA. The CDR3 is 16 amino acids. J lost 2 bases, V lost 3 bases, and 5 bases had no gene match. CDR3 sequence reads: CASSLAGTGTGNTIYF. CDR3 DNA: TGTGCCAGCAGCTTGGCCGGGACAGGGACTGGAAACACCATATATTTT.

About this clonotype itself: One end of the junction is discordant with germline, which a read error may explain. V gene TRBV7-2 combines with J gene TRBJ2-3; possible D gene TRBD2, 5 bases. Germline V lookup: CDR1 SGHTA, CDR2 FQGNSA. This CDR3 is 15 amino acids long. The CDR3: CASSLDRVTGDTQYF. The CDR3 DNA reads TGTGCCAGCAGTTTAGATCGAGTTACGGGGGATACGCAGTATTTT.

The J gene is TRBJ1-6, the V gene TRBV2; 11 nucleotides align to TRBD1. Germline CDR1 and CDR2: SNHLY and FYNNEI. CDR3 size: 15 residues. The junction had 4 bases not matched to a gene; V was cut back by 2 bases and J by 10 bases. CDR3 coding DNA: TGTGCCAGCAGTGAACCGGGACAGGGGGACTCACCCCTCCACTTT. Its translation is CASSEPGQGDSPLHF.

V and J are TRBV4-2 and TRBJ1-6; 9 nucleotides agree with TRBD1. There are 17 residues in the CDR3. The trim removed 0 bases at V and 7 bases at J, leaving 7 bases unmatched. From germline, CDR1 is LGHNA and CDR2 YNFKEQ. CDR3 amino acids: CASSQDEGTGRNSPLHF. CDR3 nucleotide sequence: TGTGCCAGCAGCCAAGATGAAGGGACAGGGAGAAATTCACCCCTCCACTTT.